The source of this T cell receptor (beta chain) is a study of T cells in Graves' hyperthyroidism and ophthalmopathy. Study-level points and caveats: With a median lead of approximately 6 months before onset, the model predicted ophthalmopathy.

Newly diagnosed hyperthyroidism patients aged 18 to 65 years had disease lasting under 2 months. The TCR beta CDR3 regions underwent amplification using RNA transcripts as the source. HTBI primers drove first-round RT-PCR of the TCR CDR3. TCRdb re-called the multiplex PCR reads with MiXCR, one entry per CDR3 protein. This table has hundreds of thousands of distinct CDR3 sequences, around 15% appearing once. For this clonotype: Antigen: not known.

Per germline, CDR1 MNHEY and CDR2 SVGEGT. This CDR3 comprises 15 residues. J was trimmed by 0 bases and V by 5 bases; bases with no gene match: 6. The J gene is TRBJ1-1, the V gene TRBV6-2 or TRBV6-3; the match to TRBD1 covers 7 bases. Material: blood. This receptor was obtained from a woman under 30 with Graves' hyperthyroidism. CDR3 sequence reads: CASSALQGLNTEAFF. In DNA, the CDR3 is TGTGCCAGCAGTGCCTTACAGGGGTTGAACACTGAAGCTTTCTTT.